The rows below give T cell receptor beta chains drawn from one sample of a study of technical replicates of blood from a few donors. Produced via immunoSEQ multiplex PCR; TCRdb's table is partial and in-frame only. The data hold over 70,000 clones, with approximately 90% observed a single time. Sample: PBMCs. The origin of the receptors is a human donor in good health. Some clones in this sample may be carry-over from other donors' samples. Each CDR3 is given with its conserved first and last residue. D genes are given only for firm matches.

j_gene: TRBJ1-3; d_gene: NA; len: 16; v_gene: TRBV1; CDR3aa: CTSGADSSGDGNTIYF; CDR3nt: TGCACCAGCGGTGCTGACAGTTCCGGAGATGGAAACACCATATATTTT
j_gene: TRBJ2-5; d_gene: TRBD2; len: 13; v_gene: TRBV29-1; CDR3aa: CSVARGGEETQYF; CDR3nt: TGCAGCGTTGCCCGGGGGGGGGAGGAGACCCAGTACTTC
j_gene: TRBJ1-3; d_gene: NA; len: 14; v_gene: TRBV2; CDR3aa: CASTGGLSGNTIYF; CDR3nt: TGTGCCTCAACGGGGGGCCTCTCTGGAAACACCATATATTTT
j_gene: TRBJ2-1; d_gene: NA; len: 15; v_gene: TRBV7-9; CDR3aa: CASSLVESSYNEQFF; CDR3nt: TGTGCCAGCAGCTTAGTCGAGAGCTCCTACAATGAGCAGTTCTTC
j_gene: TRBJ1-6; d_gene: NA; len: 14; v_gene: TRBV7-6; CDR3aa: CASSAAMGGSPLHF; CDR3nt: TGTGCCAGCAGCGCAGCGATGGGAGGTTCACCCCTCCACTTT
j_gene: TRBJ1-1; d_gene: NA; len: 14; v_gene: TRBV7-2; CDR3aa: CASRSVGEVTEAFF; CDR3nt: TGTGCCAGCAGGTCCGTGGGTGAGGTCACTGAAGCTTTCTTT
j_gene: TRBJ2-7; d_gene: TRBD1; len: 16; v_gene: TRBV5-6; CDR3aa: CASSLPTEGQGHEQYF; CDR3nt: TGTGCCAGCAGCTTACCTACGGAGGGACAGGGGCACGAGCAGTACTTC
j_gene: TRBJ2-5; d_gene: NA; len: 12; v_gene: TRBV10-3; CDR3aa: CAIRTGQETQYF; CDR3nt: TGTGCCATCAGGACGGGACAAGAGACCCAGTACTTC
j_gene: TRBJ1-1; d_gene: NA; len: 13; v_gene: TRBV11-3; CDR3aa: CASSLGANTEAFF; CDR3nt: TGTGCCAGCAGCTTAGGCGCGAACACTGAAGCTTTCTTT
j_gene: TRBJ1-2; d_gene: NA; len: 16; v_gene: TRBV30; CDR3aa: CAWSVRGGGPKEGYTF; CDR3nt: TGTGCCTGGAGTGTAAGGGGGGGCGGCCCGAAGGAGGGCTACACCTTC
j_gene: TRBJ2-1; d_gene: TRBD2; len: 15; v_gene: TRBV7-2; CDR3aa: CASSLQRGKNNEQFF; CDR3nt: TGTGCCAGCAGCTTACAGCGGGGGAAGAACAATGAGCAGTTCTTC
j_gene: TRBJ2-7; d_gene: NA; len: 14; v_gene: TRBV18; CDR3aa: CASSPQEAANEQYF; CDR3nt: TGTGCCAGCTCACCCCAGGAGGCGGCCAACGAGCAGTACTTC
j_gene: TRBJ1-4; d_gene: NA; len: 13; v_gene: TRBV30; CDR3aa: CAWNKGRGEKLFF; CDR3nt: TGTGCCTGGAACAAGGGTCGGGGGGAAAAACTGTTTTTT
j_gene: TRBJ2-7; d_gene: TRBD2; len: 15; v_gene: TRBV7-6; CDR3aa: CASSPGTSGGNEQYF; CDR3nt: TGTGCCAGCAGCCCAGGGACTAGCGGGGGCAACGAGCAGTACTTC
j_gene: TRBJ1-1; d_gene: NA; len: 15; v_gene: TRBV5-1; CDR3aa: CASQPGGARVTEAFF; CDR3nt: TGCGCCAGCCAACCCGGGGGGGCGCGGGTCACTGAAGCTTTCTTT